This T cell receptor beta chain was documented in a study of blood T cell repertoires in COVID-19. For the study at large: The study drew acute and convalescent COVID-19 samples from the United States, Italy and Spain. Sources were T cells, B-cell-depleted T cells, or PBMCs; the material itself was cDNA or gDNA.

Under the authors' procedure: How many nucleated cells were present was estimated from reference gene primer amplification. Only in-frame clones appear in the TCRdb table, and some are missing; sequencing was by immunoSEQ multiplex PCR. That table furnishes V, J and clone size, whereas the DNA furnished D and trimming. The sample includes 130,000 to 150,000 clones, around 85% of them seen just once. The length of the CDR3 is 14 residues. Germline assignment: CDR1 KGHSH and CDR2 LQKENI. The V gene lost 1 base and the J gene lost 4 bases, with 10 bases spanning the gap. What was sequenced was peripheral blood. The chain recombines TRBV18 with TRBJ1-1, with D possibly TRBD1 on 5 matching bases. The sequence came from a woman in her 40s with active or convalescent COVID-19. The CDR3 sequence is CASSPLPGRTEAFF. CDR3 DNA sequence: TGTGCCAGCTCACCACTCCCAGGGCGCACTGAAGCTTTCTTT.